One and the same sample provided the 7 T cell receptor beta chains below, sequenced in a study of OX40 agonist ivuxolimab in advanced cancers. Generated by immunoSEQ multiplex PCR, the TCRdb table keeps only in-frame clones and is missing some. Counted here are about 77,000 clones, around four fifths occurring once; the ten biggest clones make up around 0.73%. The input for sequencing was CD4+ or CD8+ T cells sorted from blood, taken in a trial of the OX40 agonist ivuxolimab. These receptor sequences come from an adult with an advanced solid tumor such as melanoma, head and neck, liver or kidney cancer.

J is TRBJ2-5 and V is TRBV30, with TRBD1 matching over 7 bases. The germline V gene has CDR1 GTSNPN and CDR2 SVGIG (reference sequence). The J segment lost 2 bases and the V segment lost 4 bases, leaving 4 bases of the junction unmatched. The CDR3 is 13 residues long. CDR3 amino acids: CAWTGGRQETQYF. The DNA of the CDR3 is TGTGCCTGGACAGGGGGTCGGCAAGAGACCCAGTACTTC.

The gene calls are TRBV30 and TRBJ2-6; maybe TRBD1 (6 bases). The germline V and J ends were trimmed by 1 base and 2 bases, with 12 bases remaining between them. Germline values: CDR1 GTSNPN, CDR2 SVGIG (reference sequence). This CDR3 is built from 16 residues. DNA for the CDR3: TGTGCCTGGAGTGCAGCTTGGGGGCCTGGGGCCAACGTCCTGACTTTC. Protein product: CAWSAAWGPGANVLTF.

The rearrangement joins TRBV11-2 to TRBJ1-1; 9 bases are a match to TRBD1. CDR1 SGHAT and CDR2 FQNNGV come from the germline V gene. The CDR3 extends over 14 amino acids. The trim removed 5 bases at V and 4 bases at J, leaving 5 bases unmatched. For the CDR3, the DNA is TGTGCCAGCAGCAGCAACAGGGGGCTCACTGAAGCTTTCTTT. Its translation is CASSSNRGLTEAFF.

This clone appeared once. The chain combines TRBV5-1 with TRBJ2-5, with D perhaps TRBD2 (6 bases). Germline lookup yields CDR1 SGHRS and CDR2 YFSETQ. V was trimmed by 0 bases and J by 2 bases, leaving 14 bases between them. The CDR3 runs 16 residues. The CDR3 coding sequence is TGCGCCAGCAGCTTGGCCCCTAGAAGCGGGCAAGAGACCCAGTACTTC. Residues: CASSLAPRSGQETQYF.

J is TRBJ2-7 and V is TRBV2, with 7 bases matching TRBD2. CDR1 is SNHLY, CDR2 FYNNEI, per germline. This CDR3 has 14 residues. After removal of 8 bases from V and 0 bases from J, the junction contained 7 bases not matched to a gene. CDR3 sequence: CASGGGTPSYEQYF. In DNA form, the CDR3 reads TGTGCCAGCGGGGGGGGGACCCCCTCCTACGAGCAGTACTTC.

The rearrangement links TRBV5-1 to TRBJ2-3, with 13 bases aligning to TRBD2. Germline assignment: CDR1 SGHRS and CDR2 YFSETQ. J lost 6 bases, V lost 0 bases, and 7 bases had no gene match. The CDR3 sequence is 17 residues long. CDR3 region: CASSLGTSGGRWDTQYF. The DNA of the CDR3 is TGCGCCAGCAGCTTGGGGACTAGCGGGGGCCGCTGGGATACGCAGTATTTT.

This chain connects TRBV7-9 to TRBJ2-1; 10 positions agree with TRBD1. The germline V gene has CDR1 SEHNR and CDR2 FQNEAQ (reference sequence). Trimming took 2 bases from V and 0 from J; bases not matched to a gene: 4. The CDR3 is 17 residues long. The CDR3 reads CASSLSRTGGSYNEQFF. The DNA of the CDR3 is TGTGCCAGCAGCTTATCCAGGACAGGGGGCTCCTACAATGAGCAGTTCTTC.